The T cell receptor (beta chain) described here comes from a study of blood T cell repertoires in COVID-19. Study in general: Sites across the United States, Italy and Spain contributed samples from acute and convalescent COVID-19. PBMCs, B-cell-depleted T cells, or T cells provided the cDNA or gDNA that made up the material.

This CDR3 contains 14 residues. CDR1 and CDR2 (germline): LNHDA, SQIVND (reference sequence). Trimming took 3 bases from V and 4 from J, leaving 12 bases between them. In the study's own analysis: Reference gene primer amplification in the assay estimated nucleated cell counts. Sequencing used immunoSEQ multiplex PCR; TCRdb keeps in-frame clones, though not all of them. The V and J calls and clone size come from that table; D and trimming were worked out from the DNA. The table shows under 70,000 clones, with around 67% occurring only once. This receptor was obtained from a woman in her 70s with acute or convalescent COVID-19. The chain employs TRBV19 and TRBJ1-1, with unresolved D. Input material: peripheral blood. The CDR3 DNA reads TGTGCCAGTAGTATTGAGCGGCGGCGCACTGAAGCTTTCTTT. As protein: CASSIERRRTEAFF.